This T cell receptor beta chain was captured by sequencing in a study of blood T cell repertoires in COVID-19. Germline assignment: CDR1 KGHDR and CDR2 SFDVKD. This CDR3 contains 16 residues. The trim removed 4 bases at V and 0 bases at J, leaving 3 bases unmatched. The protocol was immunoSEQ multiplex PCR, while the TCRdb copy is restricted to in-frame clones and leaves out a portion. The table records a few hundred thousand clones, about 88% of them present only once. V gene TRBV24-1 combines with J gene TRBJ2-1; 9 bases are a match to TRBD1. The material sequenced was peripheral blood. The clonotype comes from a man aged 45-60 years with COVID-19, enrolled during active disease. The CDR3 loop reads CATSELGQGSYNEQFF. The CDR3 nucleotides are TGTGCCACCAGTGAACTGGGACAGGGCTCCTACAATGAGCAGTTCTTC.